This T cell receptor (beta chain) came from a study of radiation and T cells in renal cell carcinoma. Study observations and caveats: No pretreatment tumor biopsies were available for baseline clonotypes.

This clone was counted a single time. Its antigen is not identified. The table came from immunoSEQ multiplex PCR; TCRdb's copy has only in-frame clones and leaves some out. The sample contains roughly 160,000 clones, approximately 90% of which appear only once. Noted time point: blood 4 weeks post-SBRT, at nephrectomy. This sample's treatment: 15 Gy SBRT to primary tumor, nephrectomy 4 weeks later. Nephrectomy followed 15 Gy stereotactic body radiation by 4 weeks. The CDR3 sequence is 16 residues long. The germline V gene encodes CDR1 SGHDT and CDR2 YYEEEE. V dropped 0 bases and J dropped 5; count of bases not matched to a gene: 9.

The source material was blood, sampled from a patient whose treatment included radiotherapy and nephrectomy. The chain is built from TRBV5-6 and TRBJ2-3; 7 bases fit TRBD2. The sequence was obtained from a woman aged 45 to 65 with renal cell carcinoma. DNA for the CDR3: TGTGCCAGCAGCTTGGTTTTCGGGGGGTATCGAGATACGCAGTATTTT. Its protein is CASSLVFGGYRDTQYF.